This TCR beta chain was captured in a study of patients and donors after allogeneic stem cell transplantation. Germline values: CDR1 SNHLY, CDR2 FYNNEI. Trimming removed 7 bases at V and 7 bases at J, with 8 bases between. The CDR3 consists of 10 residues. TCRdb itself ran the RT-PCR reads through MiXCR, one entry per CDR3 protein. The sample consists of 37,000 or so distinct CDR3 sequences, about 31% of them appearing once. The sample was blood, either unsorted or a sorted T cell fraction (not recorded which). The receptor comes from a human donor who was either an allogeneic HSCT recipient or a stem cell or donor lymphocyte infusion donor (not recorded which). It is not recorded whose cells these are; they may come from a transplant donor. V is TRBV2 and J is TRBJ2-7; TRBD2 might be the D (5 bases). The CDR3 reads CASTGVEQYF. The DNA for the CDR3 is TGTGCCAGCACCGGGGTTGAGCAGTACTTC. Variable domain in full (rest from reference TRBV2 and TRBJ2-7): EPEVTQTPSHQVTQMGQEVILRCVPISNHLYFYWYRQILGQKVEFLVSFYNNEISEKSEIFDDQFSVERPDGSNFTLKIRSTKLEDSAMYFCASTGVEQYFGPGTRLTVT.